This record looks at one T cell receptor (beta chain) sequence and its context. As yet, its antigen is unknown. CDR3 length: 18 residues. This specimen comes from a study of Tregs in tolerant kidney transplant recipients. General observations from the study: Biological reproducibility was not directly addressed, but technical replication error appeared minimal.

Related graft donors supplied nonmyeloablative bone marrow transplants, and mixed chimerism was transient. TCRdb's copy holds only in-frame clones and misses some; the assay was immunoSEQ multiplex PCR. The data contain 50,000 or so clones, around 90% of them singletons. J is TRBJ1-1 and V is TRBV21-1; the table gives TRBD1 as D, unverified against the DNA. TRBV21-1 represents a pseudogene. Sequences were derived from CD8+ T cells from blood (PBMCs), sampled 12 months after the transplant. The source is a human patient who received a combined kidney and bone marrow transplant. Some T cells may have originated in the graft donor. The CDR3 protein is CASSKARWTGGSNTEAFF. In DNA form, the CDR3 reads TGTGCCAGCAGCAAAGCGCGGTGGACAGGGGGTTCGAACACTGAAGCTTTCTTT.